This T cell receptor (beta chain) comes out of a study of OX40 agonist ivuxolimab in advanced cancers. V dropped 5 bases and J dropped 6 bases, with 9 bases sitting between them. Germline values: CDR1 SGHVS, CDR2 FQNEAQ. CDR3 length equals 12 residues. Data came from immunoSEQ multiplex PCR; TCRdb stores just in-frame clones and leaves some out. The repertoire includes 35,000 to 45,000 clones, roughly nine tenths of them detected once, and around 28% sits in the top ten. This specimen was CD4+ or CD8+ T cells sorted from blood, taken in a trial of the OX40 agonist ivuxolimab. V is TRBV7-8 and J is TRBJ2-3; D gene uncertain. The source is an adult with an advanced solid tumor such as melanoma, head and neck, liver or kidney cancer. CDR3 sequence reads: CASSPRPDTQYF. The CDR3 bases are TGTGCCAGCAGCCCCCGGCCGGATACGCAGTATTTT.